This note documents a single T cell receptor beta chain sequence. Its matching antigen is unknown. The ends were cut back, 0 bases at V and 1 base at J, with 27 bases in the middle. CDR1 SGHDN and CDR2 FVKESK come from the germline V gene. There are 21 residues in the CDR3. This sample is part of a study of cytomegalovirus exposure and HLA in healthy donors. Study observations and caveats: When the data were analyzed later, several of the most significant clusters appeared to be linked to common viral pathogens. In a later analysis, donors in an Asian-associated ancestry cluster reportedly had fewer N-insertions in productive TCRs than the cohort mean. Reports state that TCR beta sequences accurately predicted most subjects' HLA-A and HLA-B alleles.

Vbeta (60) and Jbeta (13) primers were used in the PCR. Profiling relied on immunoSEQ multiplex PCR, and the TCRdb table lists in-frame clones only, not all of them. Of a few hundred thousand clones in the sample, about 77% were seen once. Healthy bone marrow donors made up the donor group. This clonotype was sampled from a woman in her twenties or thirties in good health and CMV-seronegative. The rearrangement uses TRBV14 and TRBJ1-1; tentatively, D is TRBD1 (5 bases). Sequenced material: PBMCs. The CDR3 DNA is TGTGCCAGCAGCCAAGATGCCGCGACAGCCCGACCGTCCAGGGAGAACACTGAAGCTTTCTTT. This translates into CASSQDAATARPSRENTEAFF.